The 10 T cell receptor beta chains presented below share a single source sample, sequenced in a study of CD8 T cells in Susac syndrome (dated by TCRdb to the late 2010s). Receptor amplification or capture employed the immunoSEQ multiplex PCR assay. RNA was extracted using the RNeasy kit, and about 0.5 to 1 microgram was reverse transcribed with random hexamers. TCRdb took the public reads, trimmed them with fastp at Q25, ran MiXCR for clone calling and kept in-frame beta chains. Each entry is one CDR3 protein sequence, shown with its most common DNA and genes. This sample comprises some 190,000 distinct CDR3 sequences, around 95% of them detected only once. The ten largest clonotypes hold approximately 0.1% of the sample. The sequencing sample was made of CD4+ T cells from PBMCs. The receptor source for this set is a human donor in good health.

The CDR3 coding sequence is TGCAGTCCCGACCTAACCTACAATGAGCAGTTCTTC. Its translation is CSPDLTYNEQFF. V gene TRBV20-1 combines with J gene TRBJ2-1; D not certain. V lost 8 bases to trimming and J lost 2 bases, with 10 bases between them. The CDR3 length is 12 residues. The germline CDR1 and CDR2 sequences are DFQATT and SNEGSKA (reference sequence).

The chain has TRBV20-1 and TRBJ2-5; 8 nucleotides agree with TRBD2. Trimming at V came to 0 bases and at J to 5 bases, leaving 5 bases not matched to a gene. Germline CDR1 reads DFQATT; CDR2 reads SNEGSKA (reference sequence). The CDR3 covers 14 residues. The CDR3 nucleotides read TGCAGTGCTAGAGACGGGGGGGCGGCGGAGACCCAGTACTTC. Protein sequence: CSARDGGAAETQYF.

The rearrangement links TRBV7-9 to TRBJ1-1; TRBD1 aligns across 8 bases. The trim removed 4 bases at V and 11 bases at J, leaving 15 bases unmatched. The germline V gene encodes CDR1 SEHNR and CDR2 FQNEAQ (reference sequence). The CDR3 runs to 15 residues. The CDR3 DNA follows: TGTGCCAGCAGCTCCGTATCGGGGACAGGTGGAAATGCTTTCTTT. Protein: CASSSVSGTGGNAFF.

This clonotype has a single count. The chain employs TRBV6-2 or TRBV6-3 and TRBJ2-6; D not resolved. Germline CDR1 and CDR2: MNHEY and SVGEGT. This CDR3 spans 16 amino acids. Trimming removed 2 bases from V and 0 bases from J, with 8 bases in between. Written as DNA, the CDR3 is TGTGCCAGCAGTTACGTGATGCCCTCTGGGGCCAACGTCCTGACTTTC. Translated, it gives CASSYVMPSGANVLTF.

V usage is TRBV3-1 and J usage is TRBJ2-1; D may be TRBD1 (5 bases). Trimming removed 4 bases from V and 9 bases from J, with 16 bases in between. This CDR3 has 14 amino acids. CDR1 and CDR2 from the germline V gene are LGHDT and YNNKEL (reference sequence). The CDR3 region is CASSLRQTPGEQFF. CDR3 DNA sequence: TGTGCCAGCAGCCTCCGACAGACGCCAGGTGAGCAGTTCTTC.

The genes are TRBV15 and TRBJ2-2; no firm D call. The V and J ends lost 4 bases and 4 bases respectively, with 7 bases between them. Looked up from germline, CDR1 is LNHNV and CDR2 is YYDKDF (reference sequence). The CDR3 consists of 13 residues. The CDR3 is CATSKELTGELFF. DNA for the CDR3: TGTGCCACCAGCAAAGAACTCACCGGGGAGCTGTTTTTT.

This rearrangement joins TRBV20-1 to TRBJ2-1; 16 bases line up with TRBD2. Germline values: CDR1 DFQATT, CDR2 SNEGSKA (reference sequence). Trimming at V came to 0 bases and at J to 9 bases, leaving 2 bases not matched to a gene. The CDR3 is 15 amino acids. The CDR3 DNA reads as TGCAGTGCTAGAGATGGGACTAGCGGGAGGGCTGAGCAGTTCTTC. It yields the protein CSARDGTSGRAEQFF.

This sequence joins TRBV3-1 and TRBJ2-4, with D unresolved. Germline CDR1 is LGHDT and CDR2 is YNNKEL (reference sequence). This CDR3 contains 16 residues. Deletions cut 0 bases from V and 0 bases from J, with 9 bases between. The CDR3 region has the DNA TGTGCCAGCAGCCAAGAGAAGCAGCTAGCCAAAAACATTCAGTACTTC. Protein: CASSQEKQLAKNIQYF.

This clonotype was counted a single time. The rearrangement uses TRBV9 and TRBJ2-3; 7 positions match TRBD2. There are 16 residues in the CDR3. The V and J ends lost 3 bases and 5 bases, in that order; junction bases with no gene match: 12. Germline V gives CDR1 SGDLS, CDR2 YYNGEE. CDR3 residues: CASSGPRGGVKDTQYF. The DNA for the CDR3 is TGTGCCAGCAGCGGACCTCGGGGAGGGGTGAAAGATACGCAGTATTTT.

This clonotype was counted a single time. The chain carries TRBV27 and TRBJ2-7; TRBD1 aligns across 9 bases. V was pared by 4 bases and J by 6 bases, with 7 bases of the junction left unmatched. Germline V lookup: CDR1 MNHEY, CDR2 SMNVEV (reference sequence). The CDR3 consists of 14 residues. The CDR3 nucleotides read TGTGCCAGCAGTTCTCACAGGGGGCATGGCGAGCAGTACTTC. This translates into CASSSHRGHGEQYF.